This TCR beta chain was profiled in a study of cytotoxic CD8 clonotypes in ibrutinib-treated CLL. For the study at large: Median treatment time before response sampling was 12 months, range 6 to 36. Sequenced samples delivered averages of 255,043 productive templates and more than 75,000 productive rearrangements.

Of note for this clone: No antigen is known for it.

V lost 3 bases and J lost 7; bases outside the gene matches: 5. CDR1 is SQVTM, CDR2 ANQGSEA, per germline. The CDR3 spans 13 residues. General study points: With treatment, public clonotypes, which were uncommon, either contracted or remained stable.

Deep sequencing aimed at 1 in 200,000 to 1 in 1 million T cells' resolution. The protocol was immunoSEQ multiplex PCR, while the TCRdb copy is restricted to in-frame clones and leaves out a portion. Of fewer than 400,000 clones in the sample, over 60% were seen once. This sample comprised PBMCs, obtained after 36 months of ibrutinib treatment. This chain links TRBV29-1 with TRBJ2-3; 9 bases fit TRBD2. The sequence came from a human donor with chronic lymphocytic leukemia. CDR3 DNA sequence: TGCAGCGTTGAGGCTAGCGGGACCTATACGCAGTATTTT. Translated: CSVEASGTYTQYF.